Listed below are T cell receptor beta chains from one sample, sequenced in a study of shared clonotypes between healthy human individuals. Only in-frame clones appear in the TCRdb table, and some are missing; sequencing was by immunoSEQ multiplex PCR. The sample consists of hundreds of thousands of clones, about 74% of them appearing once. Sequencing input: memory CD4+ T cells sorted from blood. The origin of the receptors is a young woman in good health. Both conserved end residues are part of each CDR3. D genes are given only for firm matches. Rows may omit the clone size; those that give it use once, few, many or a size class.

TRBJ2-5 | TRBD2 | TRBV19 | . | CASRRLAGGETQYF | TGTGCCAGTAGGAGACTAGCGGGAGGAGAGACCCAGTACTTC
TRBJ2-2 | TRBD1 | TRBV15 | . | CATSRVGTGVTGELFF | TGTGCCACCAGCAGAGTCGGGACAGGGGTAACCGGGGAGCTGTTTTTT
TRBJ1-2 | . | TRBV28 | once | CASSRQDYGYTF | TGTGCCAGCAGTCGACAGGACTATGGCTACACCTTC
TRBJ2-5 | . | TRBV9 | . | CASSVAGAGNQETQYF | TGTGCCAGCAGCGTAGCCGGGGCAGGAAACCAAGAGACCCAGTACTTC
TRBJ2-2 | . | TRBV11-2 | . | CASSFSGLEKEELFF | TGTGCCAGCAGCTTCAGCGGGTTGGAAAAGGAGGAGCTGTTTTTT
TRBJ2-7 | . | TRBV5-5 | . | CASSPLSGTYYEQYF | TGTGCCAGCAGCCCCCTGAGCGGAACCTACTACGAGCAGTACTTC
TRBJ2-7 | TRBD1 | TRBV27 | . | CASSFGQGRKSYEQYF | TGTGCCAGCAGTTTCGGACAGGGGAGGAAATCCTACGAGCAGTACTTC
TRBJ2-7 | . | TRBV18 | . | CASSPRGADSYEQYF | TGTGCCAGCTCACCCCGGGGGGCAGATTCCTACGAGCAGTACTTC
TRBJ1-3 | TRBD1 | TRBV2 | . | CASGDRGIPGNTIYF | TGTGCCAGCGGGGACAGGGGCATCCCCGGAAACACCATATATTTT
TRBJ2-3 | . | TRBV11-2 | . | CASSLDPRDTQYF | TGTGCCAGCAGCTTAGATCCTAGGGATACGCAGTATTTT
TRBJ1-1 | TRBD1 | TRBV5-1 | once | CASSPQGADTEAFF | TGCGCCAGCAGCCCCCAGGGGGCCGACACTGAAGCTTTCTTT
TRBJ1-2 | . | TRBV5-1 | . | CASSLLVKGNYGYTF | TGCGCCAGCAGCCTACTAGTAAAGGGGAACTATGGCTACACCTTC
TRBJ2-7 | TRBD2 | TRBV27 | . | CASSLPPRPGLGYEQYF | TGTGCCAGCAGTCTACCCCCTCGACCGGGACTAGGCTACGAGCAGTACTTC
TRBJ1-5 | . | TRBV10-3 | . | CAISEIGDQPQHF | TGTGCCATCAGTGAGATAGGGGACCAGCCCCAGCATTTT
TRBJ1-4 | . | TRBV6-5 | . | CASSYSGAAGEKLFF | TGTGCCAGCAGTTACTCCGGGGCGGCAGGGGAAAAACTGTTTTTT
TRBJ1-2 | TRBD1 | TRBV30 | . | CAWGQGFGYGYTF | TGTGCCTGGGGACAGGGATTCGGTTATGGCTACACCTTC
TRBJ2-3 | . | TRBV29-1 | once | CSVGGSADTQYF | TGCAGCGTTGGGGGGTCAGCAGATACGCAGTATTTT
TRBJ2-1 | . | TRBV28 | once | CASSLAPMEGPEQFF | TGTGCCAGCAGTTTAGCCCCCATGGAGGGCCCTGAGCAGTTCTTC
TRBJ2-7 | . | TRBV6-1 | . | CASSEHGGTGNEQYF | TGTGCCAGCAGTGAACATGGGGGTACAGGGAACGAGCAGTACTTC
TRBJ2-7 | . | TRBV19 | . | CASSIVLAGRYEQYF | TGTGCCAGTAGTATAGTATTGGCGGGGAGATACGAGCAGTACTTC
TRBJ1-5 | . | TRBV28 | . | CASSFGGTHNQPQHF | TGTGCCAGCAGTTTTGGTGGGACACATAATCAGCCCCAGCATTTT
TRBJ1-1 | . | TRBV6-1 | . | CASSDRVGRAYTEAFF | TGTGCCAGCAGTGATCGGGTTGGAAGGGCATACACTGAAGCTTTCTTT
TRBJ2-1 | . | TRBV20-1 | . | CSATSGPEQFF | TGCAGTGCTACCTCCGGTCCTGAGCAGTTCTTC
TRBJ2-7 | . | TRBV28 | . | CASCTGHDYEQYF | TGTGCCAGCTGCACGGGGCACGACTACGAGCAGTACTTC
TRBJ2-7 | TRBD2 | TRBV6-1 | . | CASSGPGTSGRYEQYF | TGTGCCAGCAGTGGACCCGGGACTAGCGGGAGGTACGAGCAGTACTTC
TRBJ2-3 | TRBD2 | TRBV7-2 | . | CASSLGVLAGGPTDTQYF | TGTGCCAGCAGCTTAGGGGTACTAGCGGGAGGGCCAACAGATACGCAGTATTTT
TRBJ1-1 | . | TRBV7-3 | . | CASSYAGTGATEAFF | TGTGCCAGCAGCTACGCCGGGACGGGGGCCACTGAAGCTTTCTTT
TRBJ1-4 | TRBD1 | TRBV4-2 | once | CASSQAPAGGAEEKLFF | TGTGCCAGCAGCCAAGCCCCCGCAGGGGGCGCGGAGGAAAAACTGTTTTTT
TRBJ1-2 | . | TRBV4-1 | . | CASSQEPYGYTF | TGCGCCAGCAGCCAAGAGCCCTATGGCTACACCTTC
TRBJ2-1 | . | TRBV6-1 | once | CASSEAPGTNEQFF | TGTGCCAGCAGTGAAGCGCCGGGGACCAATGAGCAGTTCTTC
TRBJ2-2 | TRBD1 | TRBV5-1 | . | CASSRGDRDTGELFF | TGCGCCAGCAGCAGAGGGGACAGGGACACCGGGGAGCTGTTTTTT